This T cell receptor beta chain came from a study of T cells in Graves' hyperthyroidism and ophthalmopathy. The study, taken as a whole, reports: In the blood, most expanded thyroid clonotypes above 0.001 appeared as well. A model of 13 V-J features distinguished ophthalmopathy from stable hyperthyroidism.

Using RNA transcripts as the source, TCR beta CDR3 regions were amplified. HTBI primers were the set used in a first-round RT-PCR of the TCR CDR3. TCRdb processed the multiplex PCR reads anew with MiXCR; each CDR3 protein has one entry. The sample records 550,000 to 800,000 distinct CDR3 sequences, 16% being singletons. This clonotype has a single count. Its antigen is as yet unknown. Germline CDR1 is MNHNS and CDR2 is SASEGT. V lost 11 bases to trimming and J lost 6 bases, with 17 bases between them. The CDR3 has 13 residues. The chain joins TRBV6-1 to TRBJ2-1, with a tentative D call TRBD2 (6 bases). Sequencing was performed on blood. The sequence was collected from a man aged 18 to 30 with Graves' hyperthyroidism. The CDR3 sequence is CALGGVVGNEQFF. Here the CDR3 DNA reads TGTGCCCTGGGAGGAGTGGTGGGCAATGAGCAGTTCTTC.